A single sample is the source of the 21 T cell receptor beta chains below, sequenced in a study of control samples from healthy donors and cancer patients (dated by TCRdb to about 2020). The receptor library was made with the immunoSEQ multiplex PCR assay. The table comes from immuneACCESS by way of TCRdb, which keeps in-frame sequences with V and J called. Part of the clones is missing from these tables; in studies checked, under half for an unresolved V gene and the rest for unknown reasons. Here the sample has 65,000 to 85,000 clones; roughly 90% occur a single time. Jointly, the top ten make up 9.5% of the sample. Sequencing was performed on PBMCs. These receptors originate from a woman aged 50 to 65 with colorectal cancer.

The CDR3 is CSASSRRQGGYTF. CDR3 DNA sequence: TGCAGTGCTAGTTCGCGGCGGCAGGGTGGCTACACCTTC. The V and J genes are TRBV20-1 and TRBJ1-2; tentative D call: TRBD1 (5 bases). Germline V lookup: CDR1 DFQATT, CDR2 SNEGSKA (reference sequence). This CDR3 comprises 13 residues. V gave up 3 bases and J gave up 7 bases, with 15 bases separating them.

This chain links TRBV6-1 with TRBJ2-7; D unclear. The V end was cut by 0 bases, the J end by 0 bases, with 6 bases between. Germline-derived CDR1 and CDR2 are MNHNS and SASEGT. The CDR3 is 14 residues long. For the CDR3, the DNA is TGTGCCAGCAGTGAAGCGCACCGCTCCTACGAGCAGTACGTC. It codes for CASSEAHRSYEQYV.

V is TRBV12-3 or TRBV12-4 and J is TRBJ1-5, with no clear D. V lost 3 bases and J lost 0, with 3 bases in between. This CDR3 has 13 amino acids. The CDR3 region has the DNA TGTGCCAGCAGTTTTTATAGCAATCAGCCCCAGCATTTT. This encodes CASSFYSNQPQHF.

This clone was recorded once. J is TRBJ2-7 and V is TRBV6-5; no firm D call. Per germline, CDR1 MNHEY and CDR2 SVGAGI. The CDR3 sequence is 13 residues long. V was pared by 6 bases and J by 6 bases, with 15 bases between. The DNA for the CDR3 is TGTGCCAGCAGCCACAGTTTTTTGTCCGAGCAGTACGTC. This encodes CASSHSFLSEQYV.

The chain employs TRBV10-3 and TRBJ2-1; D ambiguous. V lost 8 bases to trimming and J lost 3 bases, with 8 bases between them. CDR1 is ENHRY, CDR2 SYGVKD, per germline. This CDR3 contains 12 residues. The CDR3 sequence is CAIESGYNEQFF. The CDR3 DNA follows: TGTGCCATCGAGAGTGGCTACAATGAGCAGTTCTTC.

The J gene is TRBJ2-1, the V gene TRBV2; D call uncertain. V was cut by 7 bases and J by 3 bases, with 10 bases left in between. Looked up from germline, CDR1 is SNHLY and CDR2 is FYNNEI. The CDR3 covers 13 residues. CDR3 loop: CASTANFYNEQFF. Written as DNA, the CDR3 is TGTGCCAGCACCGCGAACTTCTACAATGAGCAGTTCTTC.

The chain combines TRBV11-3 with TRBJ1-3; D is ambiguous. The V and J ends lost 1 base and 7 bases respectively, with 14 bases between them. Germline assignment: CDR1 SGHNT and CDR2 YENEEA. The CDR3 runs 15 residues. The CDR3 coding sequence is TGTGCCAGCAGCTTAGTAGGGATTAAGGAGAACACCATATATTTT. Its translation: CASSLVGIKENTIYF.

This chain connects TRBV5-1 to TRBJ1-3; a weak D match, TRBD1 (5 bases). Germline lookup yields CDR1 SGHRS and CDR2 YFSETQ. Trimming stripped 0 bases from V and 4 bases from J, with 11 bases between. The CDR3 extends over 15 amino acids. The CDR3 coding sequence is TGCGCCAGCAGCTTGGATCTTGGGACGGGAAACACCATATATTTT. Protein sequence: CASSLDLGTGNTIYF.

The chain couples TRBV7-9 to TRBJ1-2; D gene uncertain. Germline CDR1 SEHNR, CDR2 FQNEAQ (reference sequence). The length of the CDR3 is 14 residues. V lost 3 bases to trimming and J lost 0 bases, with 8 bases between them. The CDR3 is CASSFGGTNYGYTF. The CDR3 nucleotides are TGTGCCAGCAGCTTCGGCGGAACTAACTATGGCTACACCTTC.

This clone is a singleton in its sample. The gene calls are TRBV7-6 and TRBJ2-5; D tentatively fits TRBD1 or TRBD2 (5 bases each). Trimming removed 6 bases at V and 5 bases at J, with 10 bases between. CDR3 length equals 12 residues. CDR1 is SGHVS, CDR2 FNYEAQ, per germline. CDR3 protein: CASSSGRETQYF. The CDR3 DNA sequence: TGTGCCAGCAGTTCGGGGCGGGAGACCCAGTACTTC.

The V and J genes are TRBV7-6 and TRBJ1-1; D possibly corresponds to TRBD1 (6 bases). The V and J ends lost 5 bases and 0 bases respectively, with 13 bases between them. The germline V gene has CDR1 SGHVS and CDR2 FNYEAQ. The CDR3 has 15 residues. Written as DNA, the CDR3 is TGTGCCAGCAGCCCGGCGACAGGAGTGAACACTGAAGCTTTCTTT. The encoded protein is CASSPATGVNTEAFF.

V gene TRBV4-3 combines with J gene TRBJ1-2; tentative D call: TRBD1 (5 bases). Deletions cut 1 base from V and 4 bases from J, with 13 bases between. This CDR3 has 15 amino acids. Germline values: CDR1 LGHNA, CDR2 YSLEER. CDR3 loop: CASSQALDKLYGYTF. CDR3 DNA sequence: TGCGCCAGCAGCCAAGCCCTGGACAAACTCTATGGCTACACCTTC.

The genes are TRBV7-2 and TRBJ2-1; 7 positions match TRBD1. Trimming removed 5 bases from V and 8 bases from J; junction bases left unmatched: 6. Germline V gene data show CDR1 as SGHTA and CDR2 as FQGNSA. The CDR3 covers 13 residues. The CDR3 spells CASSPTGIHEQFF. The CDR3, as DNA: TGTGCCAGCAGCCCGACAGGGATCCATGAGCAGTTCTTC.

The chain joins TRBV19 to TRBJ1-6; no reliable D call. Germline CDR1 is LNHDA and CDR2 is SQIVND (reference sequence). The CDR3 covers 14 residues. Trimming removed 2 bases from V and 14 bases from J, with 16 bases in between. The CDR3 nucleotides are TGTGCCAGTAGTATATCCCAGGCGGACTCCACCCTCCACTTT. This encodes CASSISQADSTLHF.

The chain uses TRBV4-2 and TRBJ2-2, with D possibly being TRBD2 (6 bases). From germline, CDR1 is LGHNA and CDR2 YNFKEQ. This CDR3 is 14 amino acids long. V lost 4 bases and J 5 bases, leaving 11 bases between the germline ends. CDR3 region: CASSLPGGTGELFF. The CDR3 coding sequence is TGTGCCAGCAGCCTCCCTGGGGGGACCGGGGAGCTGTTTTTT.

The CDR3 nucleotides are TGTGCCAGCAGCTTACGAGTAAGGGACAGGCCTTATGGCTACACCTTC. This encodes CASSLRVRDRPYGYTF. V usage is TRBV11-2 and J usage is TRBJ1-2; 8 positions match TRBD1. This CDR3 spans 16 amino acids. With V trimmed by 2 bases and J by 5 bases, 10 bases remained unmatched. CDR1 is SGHAT and CDR2 is FQNNGV in the germline V gene.

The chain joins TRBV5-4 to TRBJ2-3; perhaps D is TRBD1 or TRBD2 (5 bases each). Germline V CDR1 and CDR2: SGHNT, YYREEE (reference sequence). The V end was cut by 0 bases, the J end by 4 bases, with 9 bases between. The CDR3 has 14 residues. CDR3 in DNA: TGTGCCAGCAGCTTGGATGGGGGTGCAGATACGCAGTATTTT. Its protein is CASSLDGGADTQYF.

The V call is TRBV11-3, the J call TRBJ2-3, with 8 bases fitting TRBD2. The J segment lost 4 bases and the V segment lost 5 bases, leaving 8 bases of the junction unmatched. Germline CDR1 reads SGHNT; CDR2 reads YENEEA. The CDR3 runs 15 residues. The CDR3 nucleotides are TGTGCCAGCAGCCAGCGGGGGCCCCCCGCAGATACGCAGTATTTT. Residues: CASSQRGPPADTQYF.

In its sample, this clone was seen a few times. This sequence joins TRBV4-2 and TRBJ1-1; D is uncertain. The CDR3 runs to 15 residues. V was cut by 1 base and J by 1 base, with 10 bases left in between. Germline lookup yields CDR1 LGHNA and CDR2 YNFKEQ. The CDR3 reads CASSQGPEPNTEAFF. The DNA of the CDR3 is TGTGCCAGCAGCCAAGGCCCGGAACCGAACACTGAAGCTTTCTTT.

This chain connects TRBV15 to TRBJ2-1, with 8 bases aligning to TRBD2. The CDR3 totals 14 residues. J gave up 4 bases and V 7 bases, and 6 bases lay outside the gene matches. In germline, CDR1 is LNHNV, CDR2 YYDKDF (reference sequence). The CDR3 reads CATIPAGGYNEQFF. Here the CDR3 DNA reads TGTGCCACCATTCCTGCGGGGGGTTACAATGAGCAGTTCTTC.

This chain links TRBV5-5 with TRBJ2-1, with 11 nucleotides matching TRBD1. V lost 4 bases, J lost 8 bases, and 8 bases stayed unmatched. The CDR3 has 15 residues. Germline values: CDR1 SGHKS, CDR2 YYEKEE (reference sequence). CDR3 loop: CASSIGQGAFYEQFF. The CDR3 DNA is TGTGCCAGCAGCATAGGACAGGGGGCGTTTTATGAGCAGTTCTTC.